This paragraph reports one TCR beta chain. Original methodology: Estimation of nucleated cell counts relied on the amplification of reference gene primers. Clones were sequenced by immunoSEQ multiplex PCR, and TCRdb holds only the in-frame ones, with some missing. The V and J calls and clone size come from that table; D and trimming were worked out from the DNA. The sample contains about 86,000 clones, approximately 88% of which appear only once. The sample is drawn from a study of blood T cell repertoires in COVID-19. About the research overall: In each case, the material was cDNA or gDNA derived from T cells, B-cell-depleted T cells, or PBMCs.

This CDR3 comprises 16 residues. V was shortened by 2 bases and J by 4 bases, with 16 bases between the two germline ends. Germline values: CDR1 SGHTA, CDR2 FQGTGA. The chain links TRBV7-3 to TRBJ2-3; possible D gene TRBD2, 7 bases. This clonotype was obtained from a woman over 75 with active or convalescent COVID-19. The specimen sequenced was peripheral blood. CDR3 DNA sequence: TGTGCCAGCAGCTTATTGTACCGGGGGGCATCAGATACGCAGTATTTT. Translating gives CASSLLYRGASDTQYF.